Listed here are 30 T cell receptor beta chains from one sample, sequenced in a study of cytomegalovirus exposure and HLA in healthy donors. This PCR relied on a set of 60 Vbeta primers and 13 Jbeta primers. Produced via immunoSEQ multiplex PCR; TCRdb's table is partial and in-frame only. There are 150,000 to 200,000 clones in the sample; just under 80% occur only once, and around 7% lies in the top ten. Sequenced material: PBMCs. All receptors come from a woman in her forties in good health and CMV-seropositive.

As to this clone: A junction boundary mismatches the germline segment, possibly from a read error. This chain links TRBV7-9 with TRBJ1-3; 7 bases fit TRBD1. The V gene's germline CDR1 is SEHNR and CDR2 FQNEAQ (reference sequence). This CDR3 contains 16 residues. The CDR3 DNA sequence: TGTTCCAGCAGCTACAAGACAGGGTCGGGAGGAAACACCATATATTTT. Amino acids: CSSSYKTGSGGNTIYF.

The CDR3 loop is CASTRADTLAKNIQYF. In nucleotides, the CDR3 is TGTGCCAGCACCAGAGCTGACACCCTAGCCAAAAACATTCAGTACTTC. This chain joins TRBV2 and TRBJ2-4; D gene uncertain. With 7 bases removed from V and 0 bases from J, the gap between germline ends came to 16 bases. CDR1 is SNHLY, CDR2 FYNNEI, per germline. The CDR3 has 16 amino acids. Looking up the rest from reference TRBV2 and TRBJ2-4 gives the full variable domain: EPEVTQTPSHQVTQMGQEVILRCVPISNHLYFYWYRQILGQKVEFLVSFYNNEISEKSEIFDDQFSVERPDGSNFTLKIRSTKLEDSAMYFCASTRADTLAKNIQYFGAGTRLSVL.

The chain couples TRBV4-2 to TRBJ2-2; 9 bases are a match to TRBD2. Germline V lookup: CDR1 LGHNA, CDR2 YNFKEQ. Trimming at V came to 0 bases and at J to 5 bases, leaving 10 bases not matched to a gene. The CDR3 covers 18 residues. CDR3 protein: CASSQDVILAGTTGELFF. CDR3 in DNA: TGTGCCAGCAGCCAAGATGTGATCCTAGCGGGGACAACCGGGGAGCTGTTTTTT.

The chain recombines TRBV19 with TRBJ2-1; 9 nucleotides match TRBD2. The trim removed 4 bases at V and 5 bases at J, leaving 3 bases unmatched. Per the germline V gene, CDR1 is LNHDA and CDR2 is SQIVND (reference sequence). The CDR3 consists of 14 residues. The CDR3 DNA sequence: TGTGCCAGTAGTAAGCGGGGGGAGCACAATGAGCAGTTCTTC. Protein sequence: CASSKRGEHNEQFF.

This chain joins TRBV30 and TRBJ2-7; tentative D call: TRBD2 (6 bases). V was clipped by 0 bases and J by 7 bases, with 10 bases between them. CDR3 length: 12 amino acids. Looked up from germline, CDR1 is GTSNPN and CDR2 is SVGIG (reference sequence). Here the CDR3 reads CAWSVIREEQYF. The CDR3 DNA sequence: TGTGCCTGGAGTGTAATACGGGAGGAGCAGTACTTC.

The V gene is TRBV25-1, the J gene TRBJ2-3; the match to TRBD1 covers 8 bases. This CDR3 comprises 15 residues. Germline CDR1 MGHDK, CDR2 SYGVNS. The V segment lost 6 bases and the J segment 6 bases; nucleotides outside the gene matches: 11. CDR3 sequence reads: CASSGQGRVWDTQYF. In DNA form, the CDR3 reads TGTGCCAGCAGCGGACAGGGTCGTGTGTGGGATACGCAGTATTTT.

The chain uses TRBV7-2 and TRBJ2-1, with 11 bases matching TRBD2. CDR3 length: 12 residues. CDR1 is SGHTA, CDR2 FQGNSA, per germline. Losses at the gene ends were 6 bases for V and 15 bases for J; bases not matched to a gene: 7. Here the CDR3 reads CASRVTSGAVFF. CDR3 sequence (DNA): TGTGCCAGCAGGGTGACTAGCGGGGCGGTGTTCTTC.

V gene TRBV5-1 combines with J gene TRBJ2-6, with 8 bases aligning to TRBD2. V trimming: 4 bases; J trimming: 2 bases; junction bases outside the gene matches: 8. Germline V CDR1 and CDR2: SGHRS, YFSETQ. The CDR3 runs 17 residues. The CDR3 loop reads CASSPGGTGTGANVLTF. The CDR3 DNA is TGCGCCAGCAGCCCGGGGGGGACGGGAACTGGGGCCAACGTCCTGACTTTC.

The chain couples TRBV19 to TRBJ1-5; 7 bases fit TRBD1. Germline V gene data show CDR1 as LNHDA and CDR2 as SQIVND (reference sequence). The CDR3 is made up of 16 amino acids. After removal of 4 bases from V and 1 base from J, the junction contained 7 bases not matched to a gene. The CDR3 region is CASSTGTARSNQPQHF. CDR3 nucleotide sequence: TGTGCCAGTAGTACCGGGACAGCACGCAGCAATCAGCCCCAGCATTTT. Using reference TRBV19 and TRBJ1-5 for the parts outside the CDR3, the full variable domain is DGGITQSPKYLFRKEGQNVTLSCEQNLNHDAMYWYRQDPGQGLRLIYYSQIVNDFQKGDIAEGYSVSREKKESFPLTVTSAQKNPTAFYLCASSTGTARSNQPQHFGDGTRLSIL.

This clone has more than one count but fewer than ten. This chain uses TRBV2 with TRBJ2-3; TRBD1 matches 12 bases. Losses at the gene ends were 6 bases for V and 5 bases for J; bases not matched to a gene: 6. CDR3 length equals 15 residues. Looked up from germline, CDR1 is SNHLY and CDR2 is FYNNEI. CDR3 amino acids: CASRYGTGGKDTQYF. The CDR3 DNA follows: TGTGCCAGCAGATACGGGACAGGGGGCAAAGATACGCAGTATTTT.

The genes are TRBV30 and TRBJ1-3; 7 nucleotides match TRBD1. The germline V gene encodes CDR1 GTSNPN and CDR2 SVGIG (reference sequence). V lost 5 bases and J lost 4; bases outside the gene matches: 11. The CDR3 is 15 residues long. CDR3 region: CAWSSRAGQGNTIYF. The CDR3 bases are TGTGCCTGGTCCTCCCGGGCGGGACAGGGAAACACCATATATTTT. The full variable domain, completed using reference TRBV30 and TRBJ1-3, is SQTIHQWPATLVQPVGSPLSLECTVEGTSNPNLYWYRQAAGRGLQLLFYSVGIGQISSEVPQNLSASRPQDRQFILSSKKLLLSDSGFYLCAWSSRAGQGNTIYFGEGSWLTVV.

CDR3: CAIRETSGGANEQFF. In nucleotides, the CDR3 is TGTGCCATCAGGGAAACTAGCGGGGGGGCCAATGAGCAGTTCTTC. The chain carries TRBV10-3 and TRBJ2-1, with TRBD2 matching over 13 bases. The germline V gene encodes CDR1 ENHRY and CDR2 SYGVKD. The V segment lost 6 bases and the J segment 6 bases; nucleotides outside the gene matches: 5. The CDR3 has 15 residues.

The rearrangement joins TRBV6-1 to TRBJ1-1, with 9 nucleotides matching TRBD1. The junction had 7 bases not matched to a gene; V was cut back by 6 bases and J by 5 bases. The CDR3 spans 14 residues. Germline CDR1 is MNHNS and CDR2 is SASEGT. The CDR3 DNA reads as TGTGCCAGCAGCACCGGGACAGGGTGGACTGAAGCTTTCTTT. This codes for CASSTGTGWTEAFF.

This clone appeared a single time. The chain couples TRBV7-9 to TRBJ2-5, with 7 bases identical to TRBD1. The end of the DNA is better explained by TRBJ2-7, so the J call may be wrong. The CDR3 length is 15 residues. Germline V gene data show CDR1 as SEHNR and CDR2 as FQNEAQ (reference sequence). As DNA, the CDR3 is TGTGCCAGCAGCCGCGGGCCGGGACAGAGCTACGAGCAGTACTTC. Translated, it gives CASSRGPGQSYEQYF.

CDR3: CASTEGLTHNEQFF. CDR3 in DNA: TGTGCCAGCACGGAGGGACTGACCCACAATGAGCAGTTCTTC. This sequence joins TRBV11-1 and TRBJ2-1, with a tentative D call TRBD2 (6 bases). The germline V gene has CDR1 SGHAT and CDR2 FQDESV (reference sequence). The CDR3 has 14 amino acids. Trimming left V 7 bases short and J 5 bases short, with 15 bases between.

The chain carries TRBV30 and TRBJ2-7; 9 positions match TRBD1. Germline CDR1 and CDR2: GTSNPN and SVGIG (reference sequence). The CDR3 is made up of 14 amino acids. The trim removed 5 bases at V and 4 bases at J, leaving 9 bases unmatched. The DNA for the CDR3 is TGTGCCTGGCATACCGGGACAGGGAAGTACGAGCAGTACTTC. This translates into CAWHTGTGKYEQYF. The complete variable domain, with remaining parts taken from reference TRBV30 and TRBJ2-7, reads SQTIHQWPATLVQPVGSPLSLECTVEGTSNPNLYWYRQAAGRGLQLLFYSVGIGQISSEVPQNLSASRPQDRQFILSSKKLLLSDSGFYLCAWHTGTGKYEQYFGPGTRLTVT.

The chain has TRBV30 and TRBJ1-2, with 7 bases fitting TRBD1. Germline loops: CDR1 GTSNPN, CDR2 SVGIG (reference sequence). V was clipped by 4 bases and J by 7 bases; unmatched bases: 3. This CDR3 has 11 residues. DNA of the CDR3: TGTGCCTGGAATGCAGGGGGTGGCTACACCTTC. Translating it yields CAWNAGGGYTF.

The rearrangement uses TRBV2 and TRBJ2-1, with 11 bases fitting TRBD2. V gave up 7 bases and J gave up 15 bases; unmatched junction bases: 17. Germline V gives CDR1 SNHLY, CDR2 FYNNEI. This CDR3 region has 15 residues. The CDR3 DNA is TGTGCCAGCACCGCTAGAGCTAGCGGGGGGATTTCTTGGTTCTTC. This sequence encodes CASTARASGGISWFF.

The V call is TRBV6-1, the J call TRBJ2-1; TRBD2 matches at 7 bases. Germline trimming cut 7 bases from V and 5 bases from J; bases unmatched to any gene: 8. The CDR3 sequence is 14 residues long. Germline CDR1 reads MNHNS; CDR2 reads SASEGT. The CDR3 loop reads CASNSGQGHNEQFF. CDR3 DNA sequence: TGTGCCAGCAATAGCGGGCAGGGCCACAATGAGCAGTTCTTC.

V is TRBV2 and J is TRBJ1-1; 8 bases agree with TRBD1. Per germline, CDR1 SNHLY and CDR2 FYNNEI. After removal of 5 bases from V and 6 bases from J, the junction contained 8 bases not matched to a gene. This CDR3 has 14 residues. CDR3 sequence (DNA): TGTGCCAGCAGTCTGACAGGGGATCTCGCTGAAGCTTTCTTT. Residues: CASSLTGDLAEAFF. Full variable domain (missing parts from reference TRBV2 and TRBJ1-1): EPEVTQTPSHQVTQMGQEVILRCVPISNHLYFYWYRQILGQKVEFLVSFYNNEISEKSEIFDDQFSVERPDGSNFTLKIRSTKLEDSAMYFCASSLTGDLAEAFFGQGTRLTVV.

The V gene is TRBV5-6, the J gene TRBJ1-6; D gene uncertain. Trimming pared 2 bases from V and 7 bases from J, leaving 10 bases between. CDR1 is SGHDT and CDR2 is YYEEEE in the germline V gene. CDR3 length: 14 amino acids. DNA of the CDR3: TGTGCCAGCAGCTTCCCGGGAGCCAATTCACCCCTCCACTTT. Its translation: CASSFPGANSPLHF.

The chain links TRBV30 to TRBJ1-5; a possible D gene is TRBD1 (5 bases). This CDR3 has 13 residues. Trimming pared 1 base from V and 3 bases from J, leaving 7 bases between. Germline-derived CDR1 and CDR2 are GTSNPN and SVGIG (reference sequence). The CDR3 here is CAWSAQANQPQHF. The CDR3 nucleotides are TGTGCCTGGAGTGCACAGGCCAATCAGCCCCAGCATTTT.

This clone was detected a few times. This sequence joins TRBV6-1 and TRBJ2-1, with D unclear. Trimming left V 3 bases short and J 0 bases short, with 9 bases between. CDR1 and CDR2 (germline): MNHNS, SASEGT. The CDR3 consists of 15 residues. The DNA for the CDR3 is TGTGCCAGCAGTGACAGGCGAAGCTCCTACAATGAGCAGTTCTTC. This encodes CASSDRRSSYNEQFF.

The V call is TRBV19, the J call TRBJ1-1, with TRBD1 identical over 8 bases. The germline CDR1 and CDR2 sequences are LNHDA and SQIVND (reference sequence). The CDR3 has 15 residues. Losses at the gene ends were 9 bases for V and 1 base for J; bases not matched to a gene: 10. The CDR3 is CASSPGDRPNTEAFF. The CDR3 DNA follows: TGTGCCAGCAGTCCCGGGGACAGGCCGAACACTGAAGCTTTCTTT.

As to this clone: In the same sample, other DNA sequences code for this CDR3. The chain combines TRBV30 with TRBJ1-3, with unresolved D. This CDR3 spans 14 amino acids. V was cut by 0 bases and J by 2 bases, with 8 bases left in between. The germline gives CDR1 GTSNPN, CDR2 SVGIG (reference sequence). The CDR3: CAWSVGGAGNTIYF. In DNA form, the CDR3 reads TGTGCCTGGAGTGTGGGAGGTGCTGGAAACACCATATATTTT.

The chain uses TRBV19 and TRBJ2-7; no clear D gene. The germline V and J ends were trimmed by 6 bases and 3 bases, with 6 bases remaining between them. This CDR3 spans 11 amino acids. Germline V gene sequence: CDR1 LNHDA, CDR2 SQIVND (reference sequence). CDR3 DNA sequence: TGTGCCAGTAGCCGTAACTACGAGCAGTACTTC. This sequence encodes CASSRNYEQYF.

The sample holds a few counts of this clone. V usage is TRBV6-6 and J usage is TRBJ1-5; 7 nucleotides agree with TRBD1. Germline V gene lookup returns CDR1 MNHNY and CDR2 SVGAGI (reference sequence). Germline trimming cut 6 bases from V and 0 bases from J; bases unmatched to any gene: 5. The CDR3 extends over 15 amino acids. The CDR3 here is CASRRQGVSNQPQHF. CDR3 sequence (DNA): TGTGCCAGCAGACGTCAGGGGGTTAGCAATCAGCCCCAGCATTTT.

The J gene is TRBJ2-1, the V gene TRBV18; 9 bases fit TRBD1. Germline loops: CDR1 KGHSH, CDR2 LQKENI. Trimming removed 0 bases from V and 5 bases from J; junction bases left unmatched: 8. There are 17 residues in the CDR3. The CDR3 nucleotides are TGTGCCAGCTCACCACCCGGGTGGGACAGGGAGCACAATGAGCAGTTCTTC. Its translation: CASSPPGWDREHNEQFF.

This rearrangement joins TRBV9 to TRBJ1-4; D ambiguous. The CDR3 has 15 residues. Trimming stripped 3 bases from V and 5 bases from J, with 14 bases between. The V gene's germline CDR1 is SGDLS and CDR2 YYNGEE. For the CDR3, the DNA is TGTGCCAGCAGCGGACGGGGAGCCTTGAATGAAAAACTGTTTTTT. This translates into CASSGRGALNEKLFF.

J is TRBJ1-6 and V is TRBV5-1; D gene unclear. Germline loops: CDR1 SGHRS, CDR2 YFSETQ. Between the trimmed V and J ends, which lost 0 bases and 7 bases, there was a span of 17 bases. The CDR3 runs 17 residues. The CDR3 protein is CASSLALSGGRNSPLHF. For the CDR3, the DNA is TGCGCCAGCAGCTTGGCCCTGTCGGGAGGGAGGAATTCACCCCTCCACTTT. The full variable domain, in which reference TRBV5-1 and TRBJ1-6 provide the parts outside the CDR3, is KAGVTQTPRYLIKTRGQQVTLSCSPISGHRSVSWYQQTPGQGLQFLFEYFSETQRNKGNFPGRFSGRQFSNSRSEMNVSTLELGDSALYLCASSLALSGGRNSPLHFGNGTRLTVT.